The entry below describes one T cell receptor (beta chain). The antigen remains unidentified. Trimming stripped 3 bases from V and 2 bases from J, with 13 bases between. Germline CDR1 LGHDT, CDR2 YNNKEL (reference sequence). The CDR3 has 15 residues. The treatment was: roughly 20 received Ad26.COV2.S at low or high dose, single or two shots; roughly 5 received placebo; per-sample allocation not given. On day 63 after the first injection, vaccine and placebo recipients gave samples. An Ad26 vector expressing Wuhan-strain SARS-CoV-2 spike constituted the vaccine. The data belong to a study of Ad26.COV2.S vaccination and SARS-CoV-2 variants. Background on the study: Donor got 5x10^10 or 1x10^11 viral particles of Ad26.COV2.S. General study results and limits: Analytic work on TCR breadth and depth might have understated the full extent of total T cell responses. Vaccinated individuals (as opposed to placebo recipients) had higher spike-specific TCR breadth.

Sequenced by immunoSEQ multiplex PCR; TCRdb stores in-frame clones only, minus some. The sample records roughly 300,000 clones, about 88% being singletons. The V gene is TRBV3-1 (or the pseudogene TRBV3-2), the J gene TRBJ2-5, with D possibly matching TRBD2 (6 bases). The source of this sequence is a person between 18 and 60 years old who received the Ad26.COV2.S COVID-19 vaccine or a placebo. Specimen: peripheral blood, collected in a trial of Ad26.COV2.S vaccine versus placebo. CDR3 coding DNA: TGTGCCAGCAGCCATTCCGCGGGGATGCAAGAGACCCAGTACTTC. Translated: CASSHSAGMQETQYF.